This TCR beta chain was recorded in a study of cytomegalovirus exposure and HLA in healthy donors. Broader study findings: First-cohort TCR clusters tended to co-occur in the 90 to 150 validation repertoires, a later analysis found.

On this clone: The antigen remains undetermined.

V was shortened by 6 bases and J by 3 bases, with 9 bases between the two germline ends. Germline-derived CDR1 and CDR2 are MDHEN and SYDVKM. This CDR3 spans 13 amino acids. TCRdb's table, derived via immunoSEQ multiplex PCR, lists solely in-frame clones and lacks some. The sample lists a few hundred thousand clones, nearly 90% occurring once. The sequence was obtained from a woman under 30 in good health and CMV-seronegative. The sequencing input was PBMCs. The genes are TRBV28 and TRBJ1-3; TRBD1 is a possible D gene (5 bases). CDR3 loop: CASRTEYGNTIYF. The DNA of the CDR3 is TGTGCCAGCAGGACAGAATATGGAAACACCATATATTTT.